A selection of T cell receptor beta chains follows, all from one sample in a study of cytomegalovirus exposure and HLA in healthy donors. TCRdb's copy holds only in-frame clones and misses some; the assay was immunoSEQ multiplex PCR. The data show over 80,000 clones, 85% seen once. Sequencing was carried out using PBMCs. The source is a man younger than 35 in good health and CMV-seropositive. The CDR3 runs from the conserved cysteine through the conserved F or W. D genes are given only for firm matches.

j_call d_call v_call cdr3_aa cdr3_nt
TRBJ2-1 TRBD2 TRBV4-2 CASSQAILAGGLYNEQFF TGTGCCAGCAGCCAAGCGATCCTAGCGGGAGGCCTCTACAATGAGCAGTTCTTC
TRBJ2-1 NA TRBV5-1 CASSLNSGTRGEQFF TGCGCCAGCAGCCTTAATTCCGGAACTAGGGGGGAGCAGTTCTTC
TRBJ2-1 NA TRBV18 CASSPQEGSDEQFF TGTGCCAGCTCACCACAGGAGGGATCGGATGAGCAGTTCTTC
TRBJ2-2 TRBD2 TRBV5-1 CASSFFLAGGAGELFF TGCGCCAGCAGCTTTTTTCTAGCGGGAGGCGCCGGGGAGCTGTTTTTT
TRBJ2-1 TRBD1 TRBV6-5 CASSYSIGQGYNEQFF TGTGCCAGCAGTTACTCGATAGGACAGGGCTACAATGAGCAGTTCTTC
TRBJ1-5 TRBD1 TRBV6-1 CASSLQGGNQPQHF TGTGCCAGCAGCCTACAGGGGGGGAATCAGCCCCAGCATTTT
TRBJ1-1 NA TRBV7-9 CASSSPGQNTEAFF TGTGCCAGCAGCTCACCGGGACAGAACACTGAAGCTTTCTTT
TRBJ2-5 NA TRBV9 CASKSDEETQYF TGTGCCAGCAAGAGCGACGAAGAGACCCAGTACTTC
TRBJ1-1 TRBD1 TRBV28 CASSEGTGGMSTEAFF TGTGCCAGCAGTGAAGGGACAGGGGGAATGAGCACTGAAGCTTTCTTT
TRBJ2-2 NA TRBV19 CASSGKGQDGPNTGELFF TGTGCCAGTAGTGGAAAGGGACAAGATGGGCCGAACACCGGGGAGCTGTTTTTT